This TCR beta chain was documented in a study of human T cells and chemical hapten exposure. Overall study results and limits: The immune response of these alopecia patients might not match healthy individuals'.

Germline V lookup: CDR1 SQVTM, CDR2 ANQGSEA. V trimming: 5 bases; J trimming: 5 bases; junction bases outside the gene matches: 7. CDR3 size: 15 residues. Time point noted: pre-sensitization, week 0. Indicated treatment: therapeutic diphenylcyclopropenone sensitization with weekly scalp DPC. Each CDR3 protein gets one entry after TCRdb re-called the RACE reads with MiXCR. The sample has approximately 90,000 distinct CDR3 sequences; about 8.5% are singletons. This clonotype was observed at least ten times. Its specificity is not known. This chain uses TRBV29-1 with TRBJ2-5; 14 bases match TRBD2. Sequencing used whole blood, obtained in connection with sensitization to the hapten diphenylcyclopropenone (DPC). The clonotype originates from a man aged 35 to 55 with alopecia areata. Some clones in this sample may be carry-over from other donors' samples. The CDR3, as DNA: TGCAGCGTTACCCCGACTAGCGGGAGGGCGGAGACCCAGTACTTC. Amino acid sequence: CSVTPTSGRAETQYF.